The T cell receptor (beta chain) under discussion was sequenced for a study of blood T cell repertoires in COVID-19. Study in general: Collection of acute and convalescent COVID-19 samples took place in the United States, Italy and Spain. Sources were T cells, B-cell-depleted T cells, or PBMCs; the material itself was cDNA or gDNA.

As handled by the study authors: Using reference gene primer amplification, nucleated cell counts were estimated. Using immunoSEQ multiplex PCR, the repertoire was profiled, and TCRdb retains in-frame clones only, with some absent. V, J and clone size were drawn from that table, and D and trimming were deduced from the DNA. The sample includes 40,000 to 55,000 clones, 88% of them seen just once. This clone showed up just a few times. Germline CDR1 is KGHSH and CDR2 is LQKENI. The J segment lost 2 bases and the V segment lost 3 bases, leaving 8 bases of the junction unmatched. This CDR3 is built from 18 residues.

Sample: peripheral blood. The clonotype originates from a human donor in a cohort sampled during active COVID-19. This chain joins TRBV18 and TRBJ1-5; 12 bases fit TRBD1. The chain's CDR3 is CASSPKGTGGGGNQPQHF. The CDR3 DNA is TGTGCCAGCTCACCTAAAGGGACAGGGGGCGGGGGCAATCAGCCCCAGCATTTT.